This T cell receptor beta chain emerged from a study of T cells after yellow fever vaccination. Overall study context: Libraries from low-cell-number fractions were prepared with the SMART-Seq v4 Ultra Low Input RNA kit.

Findings of the study overall: Some clonotypes were seen in both the CD4 and the CD8 compartments. These made up a small share and likely arose from convergent recombination.

The CDR3 totals 15 residues. With V trimmed by 3 bases and J by 6 bases, 10 bases remained unmatched. Germline lookup yields CDR1 SGHRS and CDR2 YFSETQ. This clonotype was seen a few times. Its antigen is currently unknown. MiXCR was run by TCRdb on the 5' RACE reads, yielding one entry per CDR3 protein. The profile shows around 260,000 distinct CDR3 sequences, roughly 5% of them singletons. The rearrangement joins TRBV5-1 to TRBJ2-3; the match to TRBD2 covers 7 bases. This receptor was obtained from a man younger than 35 who received the YFV17D yellow fever vaccine. The input for sequencing was CD4+ T cells sorted from PBMCs, taken on the day of the yellow fever booster vaccination. The CDR3 protein is CASSYSGVKWDTQYF. DNA of the CDR3: TGCGCCAGCAGCTACAGCGGGGTTAAATGGGATACGCAGTATTTT.